This TCR beta chain was captured by sequencing in a study of blood T cells in healthy people across ages. Notes on the study in general: Observed TCR beta diversity per million T cells went down as age went up. This fall followed a roughly linear course with age.

The authors ran a second PCR of 7 to 11 cycles using a sample-barcoded 5' primer and a J-beta primer mix. Via MiXCR, TCRdb re-called the 5' RACE reads, giving one row per CDR3 protein. The data contain 600,000 to 1,000,000 distinct CDR3 sequences, 55% to 75% of them seen just once; the ten biggest clones take up around 22%. Every participating donor contributed 7.5 to 10 milliliters of peripheral blood through a draw. Germline CDR1 DFQATT, CDR2 SNEGSKA (reference sequence). The ends were cut back, 6 bases at V and 5 bases at J, with 20 bases in the middle. The CDR3 is 15 residues long. Worth noting for this clonotype: Antigen unknown.

Sample: blood. The chain carries TRBV20-1 and TRBJ1-5; possibly TRBD1 for D (6 bases). The receptor was isolated from a man aged 30 to 45 in good health. In nucleotides, the CDR3 is TGCAGTGCCCCTATACAGGGAAGTGGGGATCAGCCCCAGCATTTT. Residues: CSAPIQGSGDQPQHF.